Listed here are 19 T cell receptor beta chains from one sample, sequenced in a study of neoadjuvant anti-PD-1 for oral cavity cancer. Some clones are missing from TCRdb's copy, which holds only in-frame ones; the method was immunoSEQ multiplex PCR. The table has more than 9,500 clones, about two thirds seen once. The time point denotes: after neoadjuvant nivolumab, at surgical resection. Here the sequenced sample was PBMCs, taken after nivolumab (anti-PD-1) treatment. The receptors were gathered from a person between 40 and 79 years old with oral cavity squamous cell carcinoma.

The genes are TRBV7-3 and TRBJ2-1; TRBD2 matches 10 bases. In germline, CDR1 is SGHTA, CDR2 FQGTGA. Trimming took 6 bases from V and 3 from J; bases not matched to a gene: 2. The CDR3 contains 14 residues. The CDR3 loop is CASRASGSYNEQFF. The CDR3 bases are TGTGCCAGCAGGGCTAGCGGGAGCTACAATGAGCAGTTCTTC.

This chain links TRBV11-3 with TRBJ1-2; D unclear. The CDR3 is made up of 17 amino acids. The germline V and J ends were trimmed by 0 bases and 7 bases, with 21 bases remaining between them. Germline lookup yields CDR1 SGHNT and CDR2 YENEEA. The CDR3 loop is CASSLELTKLFIGGYTF. Written as DNA, the CDR3 is TGTGCCAGCAGCTTAGAGTTGACAAAACTCTTTATAGGTGGCTACACCTTC.

The chain recombines TRBV5-4 with TRBJ1-2; no definite D call. The germline V gene has CDR1 SGHNT and CDR2 YYREEE (reference sequence). V lost 1 base and J 7 bases, leaving 8 bases between the germline ends. There are 12 residues in the CDR3. CDR3 loop: CASSLRTGGYTF. The CDR3 DNA is TGTGCCAGCAGCTTGCGGACCGGTGGCTACACCTTC. Based on the CDR3 plus reference TRBV5-4 and TRBJ1-2, the full variable domain is ETGVTQSPTHLIKTRGQQVTLRCSSQSGHNTVSWYQQALGQGPQFIFQYYREEENGRGNFPPRFSGLQFPNYSSELNVNALELDDSALYLCASSLRTGGYTFGSGTRLTVV.

CDR3 sequence (DNA): TGCGCCAGCAGCTTGGAGGGACAGTATAATTCACCCCTCCACTTT. Translated, it gives CASSLEGQYNSPLHF. This rearrangement joins TRBV5-1 to TRBJ1-6, with 7 bases matching TRBD1. The CDR3 is made up of 15 amino acids. Trimming at V came to 0 bases and at J to 4 bases, leaving 1 base not matched to a gene. Germline CDR1 and CDR2: SGHRS and YFSETQ.

This chain links TRBV2 with TRBJ2-7, with TRBD2 matching over 11 bases. V trimming: 6 bases; J trimming: 4 bases; junction bases outside the gene matches: 8. The CDR3 spans 15 residues. Germline CDR1 is SNHLY and CDR2 is FYNNEI. The chain's CDR3 is CASRPGLAETYEQYF. In DNA form, the CDR3 reads TGTGCCAGCAGACCGGGACTAGCGGAAACTTACGAGCAGTACTTC.

The count of this clone is one. J is TRBJ2-1 and V is TRBV25-1; the match to TRBD2 covers 12 bases. Germline CDR1 is MGHDK and CDR2 is SYGVNS. J gave up 8 bases and V 4 bases, and 9 bases lay outside the gene matches. CDR3 size: 16 residues. For the CDR3, the DNA is TGTGCCAGCAGTGCCCGGACTAGCGGGAAACTAGATGAGCAGTTCTTC. Its translation: CASSARTSGKLDEQFF.

This chain links TRBV6-5 with TRBJ1-1; D call uncertain. The CDR3 extends over 11 amino acids. V lost 2 bases to trimming and J lost 8 bases, with 6 bases between them. Germline loops: CDR1 MNHEY, CDR2 SVGAGI. The CDR3 here is CASSYGREAFF. CDR3 DNA: TGTGCCAGCAGTTACGGTAGAGAAGCTTTCTTT.

This clone was found a few times. The chain couples TRBV2 to TRBJ1-2; the match to TRBD1 covers 10 bases. This CDR3 region has 13 residues. The V and J ends lost 6 bases and 14 bases, in that order; junction bases with no gene match: 12. Germline V gene lookup returns CDR1 SNHLY and CDR2 FYNNEI. The CDR3 bases are TGTGCCAGCAGGGGTGGGACAGGGACAGGGGTGACCTTC. Its protein is CASRGGTGTGVTF.

V is TRBV9 and J is TRBJ2-5; 7 bases line up with TRBD1. The V gene's germline CDR1 is SGDLS and CDR2 YYNGEE. The length of the CDR3 is 13 residues. V lost 2 bases, J lost 5 bases, and 3 bases stayed unmatched. The CDR3 DNA reads as TGTGCCAGCAGCGTTCTACAGGGGGAGACCCAGTACTTC. It translates to CASSVLQGETQYF.

The chain uses TRBV5-1 and TRBJ2-1, with TRBD2 as a possible D gene (5 bases). CDR1 is SGHRS, CDR2 YFSETQ, per germline. This CDR3 spans 15 amino acids. V lost 4 bases to trimming and J lost 5 bases, with 16 bases between them. The CDR3 region has the DNA TGCGCCAGCAGCCTCACCGGGATCAGGAACAATGAGCAGTTCTTC. Its translation: CASSLTGIRNNEQFF.

The chain links TRBV7-6 to TRBJ1-3; no definite D call. With 1 base removed from V and 4 bases from J, the gap between germline ends came to 17 bases. The CDR3 is 17 residues long. Germline CDR1 is SGHVS and CDR2 is FNYEAQ. The CDR3, as DNA: TGTGCCAGCAGCTTAGGTCTCCGCGGGAACTTCGGAAACACCATATATTTT. This encodes CASSLGLRGNFGNTIYF.

The CDR3 bases are TGCGCCAGCAGCCTCAACGGACAGGGGGGAGGTCAGCCCCAGCATTTT. Translation: CASSLNGQGGGQPQHF. The chain carries TRBV5-1 and TRBJ1-5; 10 nucleotides align to TRBD1. The CDR3 sequence is 16 residues long. From germline, CDR1 is SGHRS and CDR2 YFSETQ. V shed 4 bases, J shed 6 bases, and the junction held 10 bases outside the gene matches.

The chain joins TRBV6-6 to TRBJ1-6; maybe TRBD1 (6 bases). The CDR3 is 14 residues long. Trimming removed 7 bases from V and 9 bases from J, with 16 bases in between. From germline, CDR1 is MNHNY and CDR2 SVGAGI (reference sequence). CDR3 nucleotides: TGTGCCAGCACAGAGGAGGGGGATATTTCACCCCTCCACTTT. Residues: CASTEEGDISPLHF.

The V call is TRBV6-1, the J call TRBJ1-6; TRBD1 aligns across 10 bases. The CDR3 is made up of 13 amino acids. After removal of 6 bases from V and 9 bases from J, the junction contained 2 bases not matched to a gene. CDR1 is MNHNS and CDR2 is SASEGT in the germline V gene. CDR3 region: CASRGQGISPLHF. CDR3 bases: TGTGCCAGCAGGGGACAGGGGATTTCACCCCTCCACTTT.

This chain joins TRBV7-9 and TRBJ2-1; TRBD1 might be the D (6 bases). Germline V gene sequence: CDR1 SEHNR, CDR2 FQNEAQ (reference sequence). This CDR3 comprises 11 residues. Deletions cut 6 bases from V and 10 bases from J, with 10 bases between. The CDR3 DNA reads as TGTGCCAGCAGTCGTACAGGGGAGCAGTTCTTC. It encodes CASSRTGEQFF.

The chain's CDR3 is CASSYSPGSGFYGYTF. Here the CDR3 DNA reads TGTGCCAGCAGTTACTCGCCGGGGTCAGGATTCTATGGCTACACCTTC. This sequence joins TRBV6-5 and TRBJ1-2; D call uncertain. The CDR3 consists of 16 residues. The V end lost 0 bases, the J end lost 4 bases, and 15 bases lay between the germline ends. CDR1 MNHEY and CDR2 SVGAGI come from the germline V gene.

J is TRBJ2-4 and V is TRBV4-1; D is undetermined. V lost 0 bases and J 7 bases, leaving 7 bases between the germline ends. The CDR3 sequence is 13 residues long. In germline, CDR1 is MGHRA, CDR2 YSYEKL. The CDR3 protein is CASSQDYSNIQYF. DNA for the CDR3: TGCGCCAGCAGCCAAGATTACAGTAACATTCAGTACTTC.

This clone turned up a few times. This chain connects TRBV5-5 to TRBJ1-5; no clear D gene. The CDR3 length is 14 residues. V was trimmed by 3 bases and J by 3 bases, leaving 10 bases between them. Germline V gene data show CDR1 as SGHKS and CDR2 as YYEKEE (reference sequence). The CDR3 sequence: CASSSRHPNQPQHF. The CDR3 nucleotides are TGTGCCAGCAGCTCACGACATCCCAATCAGCCCCAGCATTTT.

This chain connects TRBV7-8 to TRBJ1-4, with no clear D. The CDR3 consists of 15 residues. Trimming took 1 base from V and 8 from J, leaving 14 bases between them. Germline lookup yields CDR1 SGHVS and CDR2 FQNEAQ. The CDR3 DNA reads as TGTGCCAGCAGCTTAGTTGGCAAGGAAAGAGAAAAACTGTTTTTT. This codes for CASSLVGKEREKLFF. Full variable domain (missing parts from reference TRBV7-8 and TRBJ1-4): GAGVSQSPRYKVAKRGQDVALRCDPISGHVSLFWYQQALGQGPEFLTYFQNEAQLDKSGLPSDRFFAERPEGSVSTLKIQRTQQEDSAVYLCASSLVGKEREKLFFGSGTQLSVL.